These 11 T cell receptor beta chains came from one sample sequenced in a study of shared clonotypes between healthy human individuals (dated by TCRdb to 2018 to 2020). Libraries were constructed by the immunoSEQ multiplex PCR assay. TCRdb provides this immuneACCESS table in a form limited to in-frame rearrangements. Some clones are lacking; in checked studies, under half of them reflect an unresolved V gene, and why the rest are absent is not known. The sample data list 2 million to 2.5 million clones, and 85% to 95% of these were observed just once. 0.39% of the sample goes to the ten largest clones. Material: naive CD4+ T cells from PBMCs. The sample's cell subset or site label is to be understood as: CD45RA+ positively selected. The receptors stem from a young man in good health. Some clones in this sample may be carry-over from other donors' samples.

The V gene is TRBV19, the J gene TRBJ1-1; TRBD1 aligns across 9 bases. The CDR3 has 19 amino acids. CDR1 is LNHDA, CDR2 SQIVND, per germline (reference sequence). Trimming removed 3 bases from V and 3 bases from J; junction bases left unmatched: 17. Written as DNA, the CDR3 is TGTGCCAGTAGTATTAGCCCCTGGGACAGGGATGGAGGGGACACTGAAGCTTTCTTT. Translation gives CASSISPWDRDGGDTEAFF.

This clone was seen only a few times. Different DNA sequences within this sample yield the same CDR3. The chain carries TRBV28 and TRBJ2-7; no clear D gene. This CDR3 is built from 11 residues. Trimming stripped 2 bases from V and 5 bases from J, with 4 bases between. Germline-derived CDR1 and CDR2 are MDHEN and SYDVKM. CDR3 coding DNA: TGTGCCAGCAGTTTAAGGGACGAGCAGTACTTC. It specifies CASSLRDEQYF.

The gene calls are TRBV27 and TRBJ1-5; no clear D gene. V lost 8 bases to trimming and J lost 1 base, with 15 bases between them. CDR1 and CDR2 (germline): MNHEY, SMNVEV (reference sequence). This CDR3 has 15 amino acids. The CDR3 nucleotides are TGTGCCAGCGGAACTGGGCAGCTAAGCAATCAGCCCCAGCATTTT. Encoded protein: CASGTGQLSNQPQHF.

V gene TRBV6-5 combines with J gene TRBJ1-2, with D perhaps matching TRBD1 (5 bases). CDR1 and CDR2 (germline): MNHEY, SVGAGI. V was cut by 2 bases and J by 4 bases, with 11 bases left in between. CDR3 size: 14 residues. This chain's CDR3 is CASSYDSLSYGYTF. The CDR3 nucleotides read TGTGCCAGCAGTTACGACAGTCTAAGCTATGGCTACACCTTC.

This clone was recorded only once. Other DNA sequences within the sample encode an identical CDR3. The rearrangement uses TRBV7-9 and TRBJ2-3, with 11 bases matching TRBD2. Germline CDR1 reads SEHNR; CDR2 reads FQNEAQ (reference sequence). Germline trimming cut 5 bases from V and 1 base from J; bases unmatched to any gene: 5. This CDR3 region has 16 residues. CDR3 region: CASSLGLADRTDTQYF. CDR3 in DNA: TGTGCCAGCAGCCTGGGACTAGCGGACCGCACAGATACGCAGTATTTT.

This chain links TRBV5-1 with TRBJ2-2; D is possibly TRBD1 (6 bases). The V end was cut by 1 base, the J end by 0 bases, with 16 bases between. The CDR3 sequence is 18 residues long. Germline loops: CDR1 SGHRS, CDR2 YFSETQ. In nucleotides, the CDR3 is TGCGCCAGCAGCTTGACGACAGGCTCTCGAGCGAACACCGGGGAGCTGTTTTTT. Amino acids: CASSLTTGSRANTGELFF.

This clone has just a few counts. The V and J genes are TRBV18 and TRBJ1-5; 7 positions agree with TRBD1. Germline loops: CDR1 KGHSH, CDR2 LQKENI. V lost 6 bases, J lost 5 bases, and 7 bases stayed unmatched. The CDR3 runs to 14 residues. CDR3 loop: CASSSGQNYQPQHF. The CDR3 DNA reads TGTGCCAGCTCGTCGGGACAGAACTATCAGCCCCAGCATTTT.

The V and J genes are TRBV6-4 and TRBJ1-2, with TRBD1 identical over 12 bases. This CDR3 is built from 15 residues. Trimming at V came to 5 bases and at J to 4 bases, leaving 5 bases not matched to a gene. CDR1 and CDR2 (germline): MRHNA, SNTAGT. In DNA, the CDR3 is TGTGCCAGCAGTCCGGGACAGGGGGCGTTCTATGGCTACACCTTC. The encoded protein is CASSPGQGAFYGYTF.

This clone was counted a single time. V usage is TRBV7-8 and J usage is TRBJ2-1; TRBD1 is a possible D gene (6 bases). V gave up 0 bases and J gave up 8 bases, with 17 bases separating them. The CDR3 loop spans 16 amino acids. Germline-derived CDR1 and CDR2 are SGHVS and FQNEAQ. CDR3 region: CASSLAGAPLGHEQFF. The CDR3, as DNA: TGTGCCAGCAGCTTAGCGGGGGCCCCACTAGGGCATGAGCAGTTCTTC.

The rearrangement uses TRBV6-4 and TRBJ2-2; 8 bases are a match to TRBD1. V shed 6 bases and J 4 bases; nucleotides not matched to a gene: 4. Germline V gene sequence: CDR1 MRHNA, CDR2 SNTAGT. CDR3 size: 14 residues. CDR3 residues: CASSQDRVTGELFF. The DNA of the CDR3 is TGTGCCAGCAGCCAGGACAGGGTCACCGGGGAGCTGTTTTTT.

A remark on this clone: At the DNA level, this CDR3 is encoded by other sequences in the same sample as well. The chain combines TRBV11-3 with TRBJ2-1; D is unclear. From germline, CDR1 is SGHNT and CDR2 YENEEA. The CDR3 consists of 13 residues. Between the trimmed V and J ends, which lost 5 bases and 3 bases, there was a span of 8 bases. DNA for the CDR3: TGTGCCAGCAGCCCTGGTGGCTACAATGAGCAGTTCTTC. This gives the protein CASSPGGYNEQFF.